This TCR beta chain was observed in a study of T cell responses to AZD1222 COVID-19 vaccine. Method: immunoSEQ multiplex PCR; TCRdb's copy keeps in-frame clones and lacks some. The repertoire consists of some 150,000 clones, with roughly 93% occurring once and the leading ten covering 3.9%. The CDR3 is 14 residues long. Trimming removed 5 bases from V and 0 bases from J, with 11 bases in between. The germline V gene has CDR1 SGHNT and CDR2 YENEEA. In the case of this clone: What it binds is not known.

Study-wide results and caveats: Spike-specific TCR breadth and depth went up after people got two AZD1222 doses. Baseline serostatus was positive in only six AZD1222 recipients.

The chain is built from TRBV11-3 and TRBJ2-7, with D perhaps matching TRBD2 (5 bases). The TCR sequence derives from an adult in good health. Sequences were derived from peripheral blood, sampled on day 0 of AZD1222 vaccination. CDR3 loop: CASSLGRGSYEQYF. DNA of the CDR3: TGTGCCAGCAGCCTCGGACGGGGCTCCTACGAGCAGTACTTC.